Presented here are 12 T cell receptor beta chains from one specimen sequenced in a study of OX40 agonist ivuxolimab in advanced cancers. Clones were read by immunoSEQ multiplex PCR, and TCRdb kept only the in-frame ones, dropping some. The sample includes just over 50,000 clones, 88% seen only once; the top ten take about 3.7%. The sample here was CD4+ or CD8+ T cells sorted from blood, taken in a trial of the OX40 agonist ivuxolimab. All receptors derive from an adult with an advanced solid tumor such as melanoma, head and neck, liver or kidney cancer.

This clone was found once. This rearrangement joins TRBV27 to TRBJ2-1; D not resolved. Trimming cost V 4 bases and J 5 bases, with 12 bases left between them. CDR3 length: 14 residues. Germline CDR1 is MNHEY and CDR2 is SMNVEV (reference sequence). The CDR3 here is CASSSPPRNNEQFF. The CDR3 region has the DNA TGTGCCAGCAGTTCGCCTCCGAGAAACAATGAGCAGTTCTTC.

J is TRBJ2-7 and V is TRBV7-2, with 7 bases lining up with TRBD1. This CDR3 region has 15 residues. CDR1 and CDR2 from the germline V gene are SGHTA and FQGNSA. Trimming took 1 base from V and 5 from J; bases not matched to a gene: 8. The CDR3 protein is CASSLELTGFHEQYF. The CDR3 DNA is TGTGCCAGCAGCTTAGAATTGACAGGGTTCCACGAGCAGTACTTC.

The chain joins TRBV6-5 to TRBJ2-3, with D perhaps TRBD1 (5 bases). The V gene lost 2 bases and the J gene lost 4 bases, with 13 bases spanning the gap. The germline V gene encodes CDR1 MNHEY and CDR2 SVGAGI. This CDR3 region has 15 residues. This CDR3 reads CASSYTGSLADTQYF. CDR3 sequence (DNA): TGTGCCAGCAGTTACACAGGCAGTCTTGCAGATACGCAGTATTTT.

The V gene is TRBV19, the J gene TRBJ2-7; no firm D call. Germline values: CDR1 LNHDA, CDR2 SQIVND (reference sequence). Trimming took 5 bases from V and 5 from J, leaving 10 bases between them. There are 12 residues in the CDR3. CDR3 loop: CASSPSWDEQYF. In DNA, the CDR3 is TGTGCCAGTAGTCCCTCATGGGACGAGCAGTACTTC.

This sequence joins TRBV4-2 and TRBJ2-7; 13 nucleotides line up with TRBD2. This CDR3 spans 15 amino acids. Germline V CDR1 and CDR2: LGHNA, YNFKEQ. The trim removed 5 bases at V and 6 bases at J, leaving 7 bases unmatched. CDR3 coding DNA: TGTGCCAGCAGCGGAGACGGACTAGCGGGAGTCGAGCAGTACTTC. Amino acids: CASSGDGLAGVEQYF.

The V and J genes are TRBV7-3 and TRBJ2-2; no clear D gene. With 3 bases removed from V and 2 bases from J, the gap between germline ends came to 10 bases. The CDR3 has 15 amino acids. Germline-derived CDR1 and CDR2 are SGHTA and FQGTGA. This chain's CDR3 is CASSLTASNTGELFF. In DNA, the CDR3 is TGTGCCAGCAGCTTGACGGCGAGCAACACCGGGGAGCTGTTTTTT. Full variable domain (remainder filled in from reference TRBV7-3 and TRBJ2-2): GAGVSQTPSNKVTEKGKYVELRCDPISGHTALYWYRQSLGQGPEFLIYFQGTGAADDSGLPNDRFFAVRPEGSVSTLKIQRTERGDSAVYLCASSLTASNTGELFFGEGSRLTVL.

This clone has only one observation. This chain links TRBV13 with TRBJ2-7; 8 bases fit TRBD1. The trim removed 1 base at V and 7 bases at J, leaving 9 bases unmatched. Germline V gene data show CDR1 as PRHDT and CDR2 as FYEKMQ (reference sequence). This CDR3 comprises 15 residues. The CDR3 bases are TGTGCCAGCAGCTTAGTAGGTCAGGGGGCGGGTGAGCAGTACTTC. Protein product: CASSLVGQGAGEQYF.

The chain has TRBV5-6 and TRBJ2-2, with 10 bases that match TRBD2. The CDR3 has 14 amino acids. Unmatched junction bases numbered 1, after V lost 2 bases and J lost 6 bases. The germline V gene encodes CDR1 SGHDT and CDR2 YYEEEE. The DNA of the CDR3 is TGTGCCAGCAGCTTTCTAGCGGGGGCCGGGGAGCTGTTTTTT. It codes for CASSFLAGAGELFF.

This clone was seen a few times. The V gene is TRBV19, the J gene TRBJ1-4; 7 nucleotides match TRBD1. The germline V gene has CDR1 LNHDA and CDR2 SQIVND (reference sequence). The CDR3 length is 14 residues. Losses at the gene ends were 7 bases for V and 8 bases for J; bases not matched to a gene: 10. The CDR3 DNA reads TGTGCCAGTAACACCGGGACAGCCTTCGAAAAACTGTTTTTT. It encodes CASNTGTAFEKLFF. Full variable domain (rest looked up from reference TRBV19 and TRBJ1-4): DGGITQSPKYLFRKEGQNVTLSCEQNLNHDAMYWYRQDPGQGLRLIYYSQIVNDFQKGDIAEGYSVSREKKESFPLTVTSAQKNPTAFYLCASNTGTAFEKLFFGSGTQLSVL.

V usage is TRBV5-1 and J usage is TRBJ2-5, with TRBD2 identical over 15 bases. The CDR3 sequence is 18 residues long. Trimming removed 3 bases from V and 0 bases from J; junction bases left unmatched: 6. The germline V gene encodes CDR1 SGHRS and CDR2 YFSETQ. CDR3 loop: CASSSGTSGGTYQETQYF. The CDR3, as DNA: TGCGCCAGCAGCTCCGGGACTAGCGGGGGGACGTACCAAGAGACCCAGTACTTC.

Concerning this clone: Other DNA sequences in the sample encode the same CDR3. The chain has TRBV9 and TRBJ2-7; 9 bases fit TRBD1. V gave up 3 bases and J gave up 3 bases; unmatched junction bases: 4. This CDR3 is built from 14 residues. Germline V gives CDR1 SGDLS, CDR2 YYNGEE. The CDR3 loop is CASSETGQGYEQYF. CDR3 DNA sequence: TGTGCCAGCAGCGAAACGGGACAGGGCTACGAGCAGTACTTC. Full variable domain (remainder filled in from reference TRBV9 and TRBJ2-7): DSGVTQTPKHLITATGQRVTLRCSPRSGDLSVYWYQQSLDQGLQFLIQYYNGEERAKGNILERFSAQQFPDLHSELNLSSLELGDSALYFCASSETGQGYEQYFGPGTRLTVT.

This sequence joins TRBV6-4 and TRBJ2-7; D ambiguous. Germline values: CDR1 MRHNA, CDR2 SNTAGT. Trimming took 2 bases from V and 2 from J, leaving 7 bases between them. The CDR3 covers 13 residues. For the CDR3, the DNA is TGTGCCAGCAGTGACAAGGGTGCCTACGAGCAGTACTTC. This gives the protein CASSDKGAYEQYF.